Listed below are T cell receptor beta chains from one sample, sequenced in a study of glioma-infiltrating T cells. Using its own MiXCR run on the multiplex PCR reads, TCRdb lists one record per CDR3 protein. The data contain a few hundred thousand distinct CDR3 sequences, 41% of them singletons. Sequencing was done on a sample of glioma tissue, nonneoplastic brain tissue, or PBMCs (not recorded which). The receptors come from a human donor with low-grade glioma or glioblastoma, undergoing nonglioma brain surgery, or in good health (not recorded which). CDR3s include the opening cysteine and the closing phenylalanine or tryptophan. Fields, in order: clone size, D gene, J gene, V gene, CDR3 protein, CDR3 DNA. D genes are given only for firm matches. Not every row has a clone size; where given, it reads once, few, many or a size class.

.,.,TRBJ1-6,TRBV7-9,CASSSPTETHSPLHF,TGTGCCAGCAGCTCACCAACCGAGACACATTCACCCCTCCACTTT
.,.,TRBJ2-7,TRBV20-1,CSARDYKRSKHEQYF,TGCAGTGCTAGAGATTACAAGCGGAGCAAACACGAGCAGTACTTC
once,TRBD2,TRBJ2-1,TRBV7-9,CASSRPGTSGRNEQFF,TGTGCCAGCAGCAGACCCGGGACTAGCGGCCGGAATGAGCAGTTCTTC
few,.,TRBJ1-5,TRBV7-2,CASSLVWQASNQPQHF,TGTGCCAGCAGCTTAGTCTGGCAGGCTAGCAATCAGCCCCAGCATTTT
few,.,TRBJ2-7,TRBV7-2,CASSLDIFSYEQYF,TGTGCCAGCAGCTTAGACATATTCTCCTACGAGCAGTACTTC
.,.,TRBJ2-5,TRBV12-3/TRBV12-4,CASSTPRATFQETQYF,TGTGCCAGCAGTACCCCCCGGGCCACTTTCCAAGAGACCCAGTACTTC
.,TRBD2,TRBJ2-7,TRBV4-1,CASSQTEGRAYEQYF,TGCGCCAGCAGCCAGACGGAGGGGAGGGCCTACGAGCAGTACTTC
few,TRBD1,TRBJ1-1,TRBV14,CASSLRTGDTEAFF,TGTGCCAGCAGCTTAAGGACAGGGGACACTGAAGCTTTCTTT
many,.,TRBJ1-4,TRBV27,CASSLIHRPKLFF,TGTGCCAGCAGTTTAATTCACAGACCAAAACTGTTTTTT
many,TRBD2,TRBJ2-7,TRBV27,CASSSRLAGDSEQYF,TGTGCCAGCAGTTCCCGGCTAGCGGGAGATTCGGAGCAGTACTTC
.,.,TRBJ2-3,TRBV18,CASSPKGGFYTDTQYF,TGTGCCAGCTCACCAAAGGGCGGGTTCTACACAGATACGCAGTATTTT
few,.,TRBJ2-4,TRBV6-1,CASRTGPYLEGNIQYF,TGTGCCAGCAGGACAGGACCTTACCTAGAGGGAAACATTCAGTACTTC
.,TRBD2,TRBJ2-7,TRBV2,CASSRLAPWDEQYF,TGTGCCAGCAGTCGACTAGCGCCGTGGGACGAGCAGTACTTC
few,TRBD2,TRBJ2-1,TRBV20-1,CSARGDSGVYNEQFF,TGCAGTGCGAGGGGGGATAGCGGGGTCTACAATGAGCAGTTCTTC
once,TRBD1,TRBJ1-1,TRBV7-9,CASSTRDSGDSEAFF,TGTGCCAGCAGCACTCGGGACAGCGGGGACTCTGAAGCTTTCTTT
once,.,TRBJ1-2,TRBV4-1,CASRPRVSAGYGYTF,TGCGCCAGCAGGCCCAGGGTAAGCGCTGGCTATGGCTACACCTTC
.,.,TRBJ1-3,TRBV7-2,CASSSRAGVSGNTIYF,TGTGCCAGCAGCTCACGGGCAGGGGTCTCTGGAAACACCATATATTTT
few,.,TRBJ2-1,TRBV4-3,CASSRGTLYNEQFF,TGCGCCAGCAGCAGGGGGACTTTATACAATGAGCAGTTCTTC
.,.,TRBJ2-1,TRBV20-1,CSARDPGGGNEQFF,TGCAGTGCTAGAGATCCCGGGGGCGGGAATGAGCAGTTCTTC
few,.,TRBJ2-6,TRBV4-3,CASSHRKMGYSGANVLTF,TGCGCCAGCAGCCACCGAAAGATGGGATATTCTGGGGCCAACGTCCTGACTTTC
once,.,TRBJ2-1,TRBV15,CATSLQRNLSNEQLF,TGTGCCACCAGCCTCCAGCGGAACTTAAGCAATGAGCAGCTCTTC
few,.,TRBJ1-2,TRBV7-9,CASSSGEYLVGYGYTF,TGTGCCAGCAGCTCAGGGGAGTACCTAGTGGGCTATGGCTACACCTTC
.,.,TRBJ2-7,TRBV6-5,CASSPRYIYEQYF,TGTGCCAGCAGTCCCCGGTACATCTACGAGCAGTACTTC
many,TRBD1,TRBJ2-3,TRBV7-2,CASSLRQGPDTQYF,TGTGCCAGCAGCCTGCGACAGGGCCCAGATACGCAGTATTTT
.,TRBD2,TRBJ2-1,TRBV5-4,CASSPGGRSSYNEQLF,TGTGCCAGCAGCCCTGGCGGGAGGAGCTCCTACAATGAGCAGCTCTTC
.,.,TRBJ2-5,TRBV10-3,CAISGRTVPQETQYF,TGTGCCATCAGTGGTAGGACGGTTCCTCAAGAGACCCAGTACTTC
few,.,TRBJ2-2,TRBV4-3,CASSQGGAGTGELFF,TGCGCCAGCAGCCAAGGGGGGGCGGGAACCGGGGAGCTGTTTTTT
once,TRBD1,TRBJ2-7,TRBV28,CASSLLRTGMEEQYF,TGTGCCAGCAGTTTACTGAGGACAGGGATGGAGGAGCAGTACTTC
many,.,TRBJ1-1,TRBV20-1,CSARPIPGKKLNTEAFF,TGCAGTGCTAGACCTATCCCAGGGAAGAAATTGAACACTGAAGCTTTCTTT
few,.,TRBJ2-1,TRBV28,CASSNTPYNEQFF,TGTGCCAGCAGTAACACACCTTACAATGAGCAGTTCTTC
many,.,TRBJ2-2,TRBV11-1,CASSLVSQNTGELFF,TGTGCCAGCAGCTTAGTATCACAGAACACCGGGGAGCTGTTTTTT
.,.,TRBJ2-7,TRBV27,CASSLVGFGAYEQYF,TGTGCCAGCAGTTTAGTGGGTTTTGGAGCCTACGAGCAGTACTTC
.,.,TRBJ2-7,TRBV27,CAGSFTGTSYEQYF,TGTGCCGGCAGTTTCACCGGTACTTCCTACGAGCAGTACTTC
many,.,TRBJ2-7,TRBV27,CASSSLPTYRGSYEQYF,TGTGCCAGCAGTTCCCTCCCAACCTACCGAGGCTCCTACGAGCAGTACTTC
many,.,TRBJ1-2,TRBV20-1,CSASVRNYGYTF,TGCAGTGCTAGCGTCAGAAACTATGGCTACACCTTC
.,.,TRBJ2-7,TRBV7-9,CASSLIGLAEQYF,TGTGCCAGCAGCTTAATCGGCCTAGCCGAGCAGTACTTC
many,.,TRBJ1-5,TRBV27,CASSFLSNQPQHF,TGTGCCAGCAGTTTTCTGAGCAATCAGCCCCAGCATTTT
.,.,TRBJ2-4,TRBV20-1,CSAPVWGRTKNIQYF,TGCAGTGCCCCGGTGTGGGGACGGACCAAAAACATTCAGTACTTC
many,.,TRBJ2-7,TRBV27,CASAHASSYEQYF,TGTGCCAGCGCACACGCTAGCTCCTACGAGCAGTACTTC
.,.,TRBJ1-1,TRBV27,CASSVFRENTEAFF,TGTGCCAGCAGCGTATTCAGGGAGAACACTGAAGCTTTCTTT
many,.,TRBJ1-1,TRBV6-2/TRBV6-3,CASSWTRFTEAFF,TGTGCCAGCAGTTGGACACGGTTCACTGAAGCTTTCTTT
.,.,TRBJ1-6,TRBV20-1,CSAPGGRGRESPLHF,TGCAGTGCTCCCGGGGGCAGGGGCAGGGAGTCACCCCTCCACTTT
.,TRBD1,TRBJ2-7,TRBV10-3,CAISYTGQGYEQYF,TGTGCCATCAGTTACACGGGACAGGGGTACGAGCAGTACTTC
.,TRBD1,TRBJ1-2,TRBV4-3,CASSQDLMRDRVDGYTF,TGCGCCAGCAGCCAAGATCTTATGAGGGACAGGGTGGATGGCTACACCTTC
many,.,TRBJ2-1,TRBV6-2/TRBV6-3,CASSYPDSGDYNEQFF,TGTGCCAGCAGTTACCCCGATAGCGGAGACTACAATGAGCAGTTCTTC
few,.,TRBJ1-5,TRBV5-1,CASSLAGSYSNQPQHF,TGCGCCAGCAGCTTGGCAGGTTCCTATAGCAATCAGCCCCAGCATTTT